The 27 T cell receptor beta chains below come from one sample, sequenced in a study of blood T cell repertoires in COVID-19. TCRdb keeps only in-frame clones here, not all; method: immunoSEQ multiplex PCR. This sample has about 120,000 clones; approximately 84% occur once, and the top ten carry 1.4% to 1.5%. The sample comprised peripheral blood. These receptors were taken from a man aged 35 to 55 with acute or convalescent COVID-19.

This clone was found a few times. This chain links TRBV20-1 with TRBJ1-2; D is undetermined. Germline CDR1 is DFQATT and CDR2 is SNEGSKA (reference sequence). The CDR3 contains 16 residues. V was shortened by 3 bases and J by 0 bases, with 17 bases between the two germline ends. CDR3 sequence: CSASSPGRTSNYGYTF. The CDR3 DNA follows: TGCAGTGCTAGTAGCCCCGGGAGGACCTCTAACTATGGCTACACCTTC.

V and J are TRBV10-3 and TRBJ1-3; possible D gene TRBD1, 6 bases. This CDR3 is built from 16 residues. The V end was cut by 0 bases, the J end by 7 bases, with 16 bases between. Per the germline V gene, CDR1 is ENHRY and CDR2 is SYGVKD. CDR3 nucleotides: TGTGCCATCAGTGAGTCATCCGGGGGGGCCGGGAACACCATATATTTT. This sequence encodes CAISESSGGAGNTIYF.

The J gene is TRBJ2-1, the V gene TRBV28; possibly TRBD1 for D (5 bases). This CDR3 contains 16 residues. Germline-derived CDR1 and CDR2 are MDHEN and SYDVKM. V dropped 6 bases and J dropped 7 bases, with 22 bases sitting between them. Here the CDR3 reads CASSPQSAVRVNEQFF. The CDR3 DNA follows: TGTGCCAGCAGCCCACAGTCTGCGGTCAGGGTGAATGAGCAGTTCTTC.

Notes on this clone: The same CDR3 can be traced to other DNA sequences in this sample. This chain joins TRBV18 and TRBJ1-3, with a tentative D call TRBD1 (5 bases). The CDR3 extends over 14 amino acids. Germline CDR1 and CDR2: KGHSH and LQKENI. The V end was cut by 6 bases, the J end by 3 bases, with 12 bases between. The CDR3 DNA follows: TGTGCCAGCTCGCCCGACAGTAGTGGAAACACCATATATTTT. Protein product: CASSPDSSGNTIYF.

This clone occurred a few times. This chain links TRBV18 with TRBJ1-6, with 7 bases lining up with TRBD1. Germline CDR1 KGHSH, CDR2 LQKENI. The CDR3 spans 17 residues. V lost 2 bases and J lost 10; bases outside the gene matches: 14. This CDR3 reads CASSPTSPLGGGSPLHF. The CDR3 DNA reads TGTGCCAGCTCACCAACCTCCCCCCTAGGAGGGGGCTCACCCCTCCACTTT.

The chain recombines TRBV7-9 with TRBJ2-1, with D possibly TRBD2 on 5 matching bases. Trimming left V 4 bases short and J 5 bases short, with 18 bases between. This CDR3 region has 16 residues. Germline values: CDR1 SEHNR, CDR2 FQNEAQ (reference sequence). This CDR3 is CASSSSRGYGHNEQFF. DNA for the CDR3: TGTGCCAGCAGCTCATCCCGGGGATACGGCCACAATGAGCAGTTCTTC.

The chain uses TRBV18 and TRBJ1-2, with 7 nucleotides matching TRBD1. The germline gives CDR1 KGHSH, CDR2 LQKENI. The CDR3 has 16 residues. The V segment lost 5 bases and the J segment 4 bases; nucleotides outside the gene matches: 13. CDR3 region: CASSTIRGQVGYGYTF. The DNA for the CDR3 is TGTGCCAGCTCAACGATACGCGGACAGGTTGGCTATGGCTACACCTTC.

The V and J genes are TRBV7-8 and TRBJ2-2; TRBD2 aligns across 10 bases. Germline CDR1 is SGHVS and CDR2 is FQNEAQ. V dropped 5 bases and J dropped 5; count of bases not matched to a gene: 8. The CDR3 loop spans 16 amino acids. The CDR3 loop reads CASSGGAGGGTGELFF. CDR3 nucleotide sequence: TGTGCCAGCAGCGGGGGAGCGGGAGGGGGAACCGGGGAGCTGTTTTTT.

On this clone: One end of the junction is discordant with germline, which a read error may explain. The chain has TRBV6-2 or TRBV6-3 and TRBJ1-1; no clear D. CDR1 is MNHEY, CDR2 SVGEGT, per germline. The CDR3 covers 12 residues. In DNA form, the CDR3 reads TGTGCCAGCAGTGCCACAGAGATTCATAGAACTTTT. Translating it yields CASSATEIHRTF.

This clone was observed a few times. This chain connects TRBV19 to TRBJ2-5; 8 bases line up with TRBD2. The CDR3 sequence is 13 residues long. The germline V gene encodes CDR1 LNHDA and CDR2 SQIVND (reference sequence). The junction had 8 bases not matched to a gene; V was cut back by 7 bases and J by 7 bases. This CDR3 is CASTPREGRTQYF. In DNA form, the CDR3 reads TGTGCCAGTACTCCCCGGGAGGGGCGGACCCAGTACTTC.

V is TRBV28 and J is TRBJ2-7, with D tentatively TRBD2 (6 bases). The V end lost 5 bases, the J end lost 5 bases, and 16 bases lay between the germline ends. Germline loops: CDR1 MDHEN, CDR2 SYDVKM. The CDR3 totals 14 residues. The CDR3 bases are TGTGCCAGCAGTCTCCGGGGGTTGGTGAACGAGCAGTACTTC. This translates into CASSLRGLVNEQYF. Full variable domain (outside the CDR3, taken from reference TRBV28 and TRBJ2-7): DVKVTQSSRYLVKRTGEKVFLECVQDMDHENMFWYRQDPGLGLRLIYFSYDVKMKEKGDIPEGYSVSREKKERFSLILESASTNQTSMYLCASSLRGLVNEQYFGPGTRLTVT.

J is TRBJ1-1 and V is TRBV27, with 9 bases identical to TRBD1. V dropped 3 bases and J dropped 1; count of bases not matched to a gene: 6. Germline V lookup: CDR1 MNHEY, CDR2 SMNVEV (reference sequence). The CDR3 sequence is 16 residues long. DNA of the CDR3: TGTGCCAGCAGTTTCCGGGACAGGGTCACGAACACTGAAGCTTTCTTT. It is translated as CASSFRDRVTNTEAFF.

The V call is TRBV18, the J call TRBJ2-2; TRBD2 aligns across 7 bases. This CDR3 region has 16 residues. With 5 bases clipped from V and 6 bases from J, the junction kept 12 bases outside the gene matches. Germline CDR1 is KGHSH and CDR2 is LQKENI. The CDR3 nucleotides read TGTGCCAGCTCAGATCCCGGGAGGAGGCCCCCCGGGGAGCTGTTTTTT. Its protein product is CASSDPGRRPPGELFF.

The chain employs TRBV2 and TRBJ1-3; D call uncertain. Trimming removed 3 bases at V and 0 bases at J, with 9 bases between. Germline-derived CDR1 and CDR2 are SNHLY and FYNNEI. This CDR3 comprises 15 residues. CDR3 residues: CASSEIGSSGNTIYF. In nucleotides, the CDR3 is TGTGCCAGCAGTGAGATAGGGAGCTCTGGAAACACCATATATTTT.

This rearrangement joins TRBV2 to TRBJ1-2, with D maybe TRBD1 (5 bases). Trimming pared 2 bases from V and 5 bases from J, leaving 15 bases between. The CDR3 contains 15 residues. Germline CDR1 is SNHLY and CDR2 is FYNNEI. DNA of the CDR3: TGTGCCAGCAGTGAATCGGGGGTGGGGCGGTATGGCTACACCTTC. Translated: CASSESGVGRYGYTF. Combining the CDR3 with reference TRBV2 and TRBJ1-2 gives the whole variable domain EPEVTQTPSHQVTQMGQEVILRCVPISNHLYFYWYRQILGQKVEFLVSFYNNEISEKSEIFDDQFSVERPDGSNFTLKIRSTKLEDSAMYFCASSESGVGRYGYTFGSGTRLTVV.

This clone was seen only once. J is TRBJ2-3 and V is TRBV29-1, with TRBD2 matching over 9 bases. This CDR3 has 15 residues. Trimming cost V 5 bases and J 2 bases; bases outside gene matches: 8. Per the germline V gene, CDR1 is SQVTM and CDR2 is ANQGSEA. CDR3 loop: CSVKTSGPFTDTQYF. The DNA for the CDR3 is TGCAGCGTTAAGACTAGCGGCCCCTTCACAGATACGCAGTATTTT.

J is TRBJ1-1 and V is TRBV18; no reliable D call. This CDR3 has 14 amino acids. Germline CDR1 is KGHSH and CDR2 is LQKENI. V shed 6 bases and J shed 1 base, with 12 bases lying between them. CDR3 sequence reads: CASSATGGNTEAFF. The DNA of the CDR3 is TGTGCCAGCTCCGCGACGGGAGGGAACACTGAAGCTTTCTTT.

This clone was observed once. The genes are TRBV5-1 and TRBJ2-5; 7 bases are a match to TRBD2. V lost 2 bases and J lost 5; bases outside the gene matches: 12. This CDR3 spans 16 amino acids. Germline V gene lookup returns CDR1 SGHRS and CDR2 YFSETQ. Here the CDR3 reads CASSFGVAGPGETQYF. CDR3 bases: TGCGCCAGCAGCTTTGGAGTAGCGGGCCCGGGGGAGACCCAGTACTTC.

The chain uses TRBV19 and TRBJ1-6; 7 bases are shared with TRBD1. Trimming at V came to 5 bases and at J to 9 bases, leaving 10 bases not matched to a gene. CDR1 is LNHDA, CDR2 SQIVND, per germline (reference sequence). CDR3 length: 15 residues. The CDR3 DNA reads TGTGCCAGTAGTGGCTTGACAGGGTCCCGTTCACCCCTCCACTTT. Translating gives CASSGLTGSRSPLHF. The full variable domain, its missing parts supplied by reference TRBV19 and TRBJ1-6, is DGGITQSPKYLFRKEGQNVTLSCEQNLNHDAMYWYRQDPGQGLRLIYYSQIVNDFQKGDIAEGYSVSREKKESFPLTVTSAQKNPTAFYLCASSGLTGSRSPLHFGNGTRLTVT.

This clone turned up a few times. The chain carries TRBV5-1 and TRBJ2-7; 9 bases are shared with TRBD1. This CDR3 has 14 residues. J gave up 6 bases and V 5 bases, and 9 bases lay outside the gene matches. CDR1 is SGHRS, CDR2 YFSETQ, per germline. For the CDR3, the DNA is TGCGCCAGCAGTCTAGGGACAGGGCTGAGCGAGCAGTACTTC. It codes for CASSLGTGLSEQYF.

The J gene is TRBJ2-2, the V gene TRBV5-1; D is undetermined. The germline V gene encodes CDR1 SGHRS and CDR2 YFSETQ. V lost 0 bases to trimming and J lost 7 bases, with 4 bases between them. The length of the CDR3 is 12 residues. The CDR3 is CASSLAFGELFF. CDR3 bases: TGCGCCAGCAGCTTGGCGTTCGGGGAGCTGTTTTTT.

CDR3 in amino acids: CASSLGGPSSYNEQFF. The CDR3 nucleotides are TGTGCCAGCAGCCTGGGGGGCCCCAGCTCCTACAATGAGCAGTTCTTC. This chain uses TRBV5-4 with TRBJ2-1; either TRBD1 or TRBD2 may fit D (6 bases each). There are 16 residues in the CDR3. Trimming removed 4 bases at V and 0 bases at J, with 14 bases between. Germline V gene sequence: CDR1 SGHNT, CDR2 YYREEE (reference sequence).

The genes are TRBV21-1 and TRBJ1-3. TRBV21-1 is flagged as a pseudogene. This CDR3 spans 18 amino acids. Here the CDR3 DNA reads TGTGCCAGCAGCCTCCCAAGTGGAAGTCCGGCGGGTGGAAACACCATATATTTT. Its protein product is CASSLPSGSPAGGNTIYF.

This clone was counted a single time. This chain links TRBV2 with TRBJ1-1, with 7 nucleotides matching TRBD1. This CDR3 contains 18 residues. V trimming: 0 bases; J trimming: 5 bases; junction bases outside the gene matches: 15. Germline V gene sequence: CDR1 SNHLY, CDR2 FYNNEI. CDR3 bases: TGTGCCAGCAGTGAAGCAATGCCCCGCGCGACAGGGAGGACTGAAGCTTTCTTT. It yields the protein CASSEAMPRATGRTEAFF.

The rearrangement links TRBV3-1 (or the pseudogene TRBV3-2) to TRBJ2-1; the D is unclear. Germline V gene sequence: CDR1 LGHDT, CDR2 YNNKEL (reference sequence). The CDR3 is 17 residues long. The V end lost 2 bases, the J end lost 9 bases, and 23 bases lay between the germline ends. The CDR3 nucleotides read TGTGCCAGCAGCCAAAAGAGGAACCAATGCGGTTCGGGTGAGCAGTTCTTC. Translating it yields CASSQKRNQCGSGEQFF.

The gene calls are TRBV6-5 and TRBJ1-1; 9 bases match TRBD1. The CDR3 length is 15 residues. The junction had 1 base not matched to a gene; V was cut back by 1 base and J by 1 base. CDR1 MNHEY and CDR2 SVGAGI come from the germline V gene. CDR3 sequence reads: CASSYLGQGNTEAFF. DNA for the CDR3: TGTGCCAGCAGTTACTTGGGACAGGGGAACACTGAAGCTTTCTTT.

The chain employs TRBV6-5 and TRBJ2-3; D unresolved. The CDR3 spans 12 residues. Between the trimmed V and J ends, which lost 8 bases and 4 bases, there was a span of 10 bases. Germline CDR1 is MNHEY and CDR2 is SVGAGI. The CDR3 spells CASAADPDTQYF. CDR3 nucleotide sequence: TGTGCCAGCGCGGCGGATCCAGATACGCAGTATTTT.